The 16 T cell receptor beta chains given below trace back to one sample, sequenced in a study of T cell repertoires in cytomegalovirus infection. No antigens are known for them. TCRdb itself ran the reads through MiXCR, one entry per CDR3 protein. The sample contains around 130,000 distinct CDR3 sequences, 20% to 30% of which appear only once. Source material: PBMCs, sequenced either directly or after in vitro stimulation (not recorded which). The receptors here all came from a human donor in good health (CMV status not recorded). Some clones in this sample may be carry-over from other donors' samples.

This chain links TRBV7-3 with TRBJ2-2, with 11 positions matching TRBD2. V lost 2 bases to trimming and J lost 5 bases; unmatched junction nucleotides: 7. Germline CDR1 and CDR2: SGHTA and FQGTGA. This CDR3 has 17 amino acids. CDR3 coding DNA: TGTGCCAGCAGCTTATTAGCGGGAGGGCGAGAGACCGGGGAGCTGTTTTTT. Translation gives CASSLLAGGRETGELFF.

CDR3 bases: TGTGCCACCAGCGGAACGGGACTAATTATTTCCTACAATGAGCAGTTCTTC. Translated, it gives CATSGTGLIISYNEQFF. V gene TRBV15 combines with J gene TRBJ2-1; TRBD2 matches at 7 bases. The length of the CDR3 is 17 residues. CDR1 and CDR2 (germline): LNHNV, YYDKDF (reference sequence). Trimming took 5 bases from V and 1 from J; bases not matched to a gene: 11.

In its sample, this clonotype was seen many times. The chain links TRBV7-2 to TRBJ2-7; either TRBD1 or TRBD2 may supply D (5 bases each). Trimming took 2 bases from V and 4 from J, leaving 15 bases between them. This CDR3 spans 15 amino acids. CDR1 and CDR2 from the germline V gene are SGHTA and FQGNSA. CDR3: CASSLWGSDAYEQYF. The CDR3 nucleotides are TGTGCCAGCAGCTTATGGGGGAGTGACGCATACGAGCAGTACTTC.

This clonotype occurred many times. The CDR3 is CASSLGRQVQPEAFF. The DNA of the CDR3 is TGTGCCAGCAGCTTAGGTCGACAGGTGCAGCCTGAAGCTTTCTTT. The chain combines TRBV7-2 with TRBJ1-1; TRBD1 is a possible D gene (6 bases). The CDR3 contains 15 residues. Germline V gene sequence: CDR1 SGHTA, CDR2 FQGNSA. The V end lost 1 base, the J end lost 6 bases, and 15 bases lay between the germline ends.

As DNA, the CDR3 is TGCGCCAGCAGCTTGGGGACAGGGGGCCACACTGAAGCTTTCTTT. Its translation: CASSLGTGGHTEAFF. This chain uses TRBV5-1 with TRBJ1-1; 11 bases are a match to TRBD1. CDR3 length: 15 amino acids. The V and J ends lost 0 bases and 3 bases, in that order; junction bases with no gene match: 1. Germline V gene lookup returns CDR1 SGHRS and CDR2 YFSETQ.

This clonotype was detected ten times or more. At one end, the junction sequence differs from germline, possibly due to a read error. The gene calls are TRBV2 and TRBJ2-5; D is possibly TRBD2 (6 bases). This CDR3 spans 12 amino acids. CDR1 is SNHLY and CDR2 is FYNNEI in the germline V gene. The CDR3 nucleotides are TGTGCCAGCAGGGCGGGGACCTCTTCGACCGACTTC. It translates to CASRAGTSSTDF.

A few counts support this clonotype. The chain employs TRBV29-1 and TRBJ1-1; 9 bases are shared with TRBD1. The CDR3 loop spans 13 amino acids. V shed 6 bases, J shed 7 bases, and the junction held 9 bases outside the gene matches. CDR1 and CDR2 (germline): SQVTM, ANQGSEA. In DNA, the CDR3 is TGCAGCGTCGCACAGGGGGCCCTAGGTGAAGCTTTCTTT. It yields the protein CSVAQGALGEAFF.

This clonotype has only a few counts. This chain connects TRBV5-4 to TRBJ2-5; TRBD2 matches at 13 bases. There are 18 residues in the CDR3. CDR1 SGHNT and CDR2 YYREEE come from the germline V gene (reference sequence). After removal of 3 bases from V and 5 bases from J, the junction contained 13 bases not matched to a gene. The CDR3 spells CASSSGTSGIGHGETQYF. Written as DNA, the CDR3 is TGTGCCAGCAGCTCGGGGACTAGCGGGATTGGGCACGGGGAGACCCAGTACTTC.

The CDR3 nucleotides are TGCGCCAGCAGCCAAGAGGCTAGCGGGAGTATTGGTGAGCAGTTCTTC. Protein product: CASSQEASGSIGEQFF. V gene TRBV4-1 combines with J gene TRBJ2-1; 10 positions match TRBD2. The CDR3 loop spans 16 amino acids. Looked up from germline, CDR1 is MGHRA and CDR2 is YSYEKL. With 0 bases clipped from V and 9 bases from J, the junction kept 8 bases outside the gene matches.

The chain recombines TRBV5-6 with TRBJ2-1, with TRBD2 matching over 10 bases. Unmatched junction bases numbered 4, after V lost 0 bases and J lost 10 bases. Germline V gives CDR1 SGHDT, CDR2 YYEEEE. The CDR3 spans 14 residues. CDR3 sequence reads: CASSLGGSGREQFF. CDR3 nucleotides: TGTGCCAGCAGCTTGGGTGGTAGCGGGAGGGAGCAGTTCTTC. The full variable domain, with the rest looked up from reference TRBV5-6 and TRBJ2-1, is DAGVTQSPTHLIKTRGQQVTLRCSPKSGHDTVSWYQQALGQGPQFIFQYYEEEERQRGNFPDRFSGHQFPNYSSELNVNALLLGDSALYLCASSLGGSGREQFFGPGTRLTVL.

This chain joins TRBV28 and TRBJ2-1; tentative D call: TRBD1 (5 bases). The V gene's germline CDR1 is MDHEN and CDR2 SYDVKM. CDR3 length equals 15 residues. The germline V and J ends were trimmed by 7 bases and 2 bases, with 15 bases remaining between them. CDR3 sequence (DNA): TGTGCCAGCATACTGGGGCAGGGCGCCTACAATGAGCAGTTCTTC. This codes for CASILGQGAYNEQFF.

V is TRBV7-2 and J is TRBJ2-1; 9 nucleotides line up with TRBD2. CDR3 length equals 14 residues. The V segment lost 4 bases and the J segment 4 bases; nucleotides outside the gene matches: 2. Looked up from germline, CDR1 is SGHTA and CDR2 is FQGNSA. The CDR3 sequence is CASSWREGYNEQFF. In nucleotides, the CDR3 is TGTGCCAGCAGCTGGCGGGAGGGTTACAATGAGCAGTTCTTC.

This clonotype was counted only a few times. The rearrangement uses TRBV5-4 and TRBJ2-1, with 8 bases identical to TRBD2. Looked up from germline, CDR1 is SGHNT and CDR2 is YYREEE (reference sequence). The length of the CDR3 is 16 residues. Germline trimming cut 4 bases from V and 8 bases from J; bases unmatched to any gene: 14. The CDR3 spells CASSPGAGAIMDEQFF. CDR3 nucleotides: TGTGCCAGCAGCCCCGGAGCGGGAGCAATTATGGATGAGCAGTTCTTC.

J is TRBJ2-6 and V is TRBV6-5; D perhaps matches TRBD1 (6 bases). V was clipped by 5 bases and J by 0 bases, with 11 bases between them. The CDR3 loop spans 16 amino acids. CDR1 is MNHEY and CDR2 is SVGAGI in the germline V gene. The CDR3 loop reads CASSEGHISGANVLTF. CDR3 DNA sequence: TGTGCCAGCAGTGAGGGACACATCTCTGGGGCCAACGTCCTGACTTTC.

This chain connects TRBV7-2 to TRBJ2-3; D is perhaps TRBD1 or TRBD2 (5 bases each). Per the germline V gene, CDR1 is SGHTA and CDR2 is FQGNSA. The CDR3 loop spans 15 amino acids. Between the trimmed V and J ends, which lost 5 bases and 8 bases, there was a span of 20 bases. The CDR3 DNA reads TGTGCCAGCAGCCCCTCCCGGGGCGAGGCGGTTACGCAGTATTTT. This sequence encodes CASSPSRGEAVTQYF. Based on the CDR3 plus reference TRBV7-2 and TRBJ2-3, the full variable domain is GAGVSQSPSNKVTEKGKDVELRCDPISGHTALYWYRQSLGQGLEFLIYFQGNSAPDKSGLPSDRFSAERTGGSVSTLTIQRTQQEDSAVYLCASSPSRGEAVTQYFGPGTRLTVL.

The chain is built from TRBV6-5 and TRBJ2-7; TRBD2 matches at 10 bases. The germline V gene encodes CDR1 MNHEY and CDR2 SVGAGI. V trimming: 3 bases; J trimming: 6 bases; junction bases outside the gene matches: 5. This CDR3 has 14 residues. This CDR3 is CASSYLAGVGEQYF. The DNA for the CDR3 is TGTGCCAGCAGTTATCTAGCGGGGGTCGGCGAGCAGTACTTC.